This TCR beta chain is from a study of T cell responses to AZD1222 COVID-19 vaccine. The trim removed 6 bases at V and 0 bases at J, leaving 9 bases unmatched. The CDR3 contains 16 residues. CDR1 is SGDLS, CDR2 YYNGEE, per germline. Assay used: immunoSEQ multiplex PCR; TCRdb lists only in-frame clones, some missing. The sample contains about 150,000 clones, about 88% of which appear only once. The TCR sequence derives from an adult in good health. The chain combines TRBV9 with TRBJ1-2; 9 nucleotides match TRBD1. The sample here was peripheral blood, taken on day 0 of AZD1222 vaccination. This chain's CDR3 is CASMGDRDHSNYGYTF. The CDR3 DNA follows: TGTGCCAGCATGGGGGACAGGGATCATTCTAACTATGGCTACACCTTC. Full variable domain (remainder filled in from reference TRBV9 and TRBJ1-2): DSGVTQTPKHLITATGQRVTLRCSPRSGDLSVYWYQQSLDQGLQFLIQYYNGEERAKGNILERFSAQQFPDLHSELNLSSLELGDSALYFCASMGDRDHSNYGYTFGSGTRLTVV.